Listed below are T cell receptor beta chains from one sample, sequenced in a study of identical twins' blood T cells. A single record per CDR3 protein comes from TCRdb applying MiXCR to the 5' RACE reads. This table holds 300,000 to 400,000 distinct CDR3 sequences, about 28% found once. Sequences were obtained from PBMCs. The source of these receptors is a woman between 18 and 55 years old in good health. Each CDR3 is given with its conserved first and last residue. A D gene is named only where the DNA matches it firmly. For some rows the clone size is stated as once, few or many, or as a class when expanded; others skip it.

CASSRRSDGLNQPQHF,TGTGCCAGCAGCCGTCGCTCGGACGGCTTAAATCAGCCCCAGCATTTT,TRBJ1-5,.,TRBV7-2,.
CASSPIGTIPGELFF,TGTGCCAGCAGCCCCATCGGGACGATTCCCGGGGAGCTGTTTTTT,TRBJ2-2,few,TRBV6-2/TRBV6-3,.
CASSMTGGGTEAFF,TGTGCCAGCAGTATGACAGGGGGCGGCACTGAAGCTTTCTTT,TRBJ1-1,few,TRBV25-1,TRBD1
CASTTRVEGEKLFF,TGTGCCAGCACCACCAGGGTAGAAGGTGAAAAACTGTTTTTT,TRBJ1-4,.,TRBV27,.
CSASPASSNQPQHF,TGCAGTGCTAGTCCGGCATCAAGCAATCAGCCCCAGCATTTT,TRBJ1-5,.,TRBV20-1,.
CSASREKAQPQHF,TGCAGTGCTAGTAGAGAGAAGGCTCAGCCCCAGCATTTT,TRBJ1-5,.,TRBV20-1,.
CASSQELAGDNEQFF,TGTGCCAGCAGCCAAGAATTAGCGGGAGACAATGAGCAGTTCTTC,TRBJ2-1,.,TRBV4-2,TRBD2
CASLRQEAFF,TGTGCCAGCCTGCGCCAAGAAGCTTTCTTT,TRBJ1-1,few,TRBV19,.
CASSDSFSSYTF,TGTGCCAGCAGCGATAGCTTCAGCAGCTACACCTTC,TRBJ1-2,few,TRBV3-1,.
CASRTGTSGGANEQFF,TGTGCCAGCAGAACTGGGACTAGCGGGGGGGCCAATGAGCAGTTCTTC,TRBJ2-1,.,TRBV6-5,TRBD2
CASSDGGSQETQYF,TGTGCCAGCAGTGATGGGGGCTCTCAGGAGACCCAGTACTTC,TRBJ2-5,.,TRBV6-1,.
CASSQEPGRGGELFF,TGCGCCAGCAGCCAAGAGCCTGGGCGAGGAGGGGAGCTGTTTTTT,TRBJ2-2,.,TRBV4-3,.
CSVLRNTEAFF,TGCAGCGTTCTCAGGAACACTGAAGCTTTCTTT,TRBJ1-1,many,TRBV29-1,.
CASSLVVAGNEQFF,TGTGCCAGCAGCTTAGTTGTGGCTGGTAATGAGCAGTTCTTC,TRBJ2-1,.,TRBV11-2,.
CASSVETGATDTQYF,TGTGCCAGCAGCGTAGAGACAGGGGCCACAGATACGCAGTATTTT,TRBJ2-3,few,TRBV9,TRBD1
CASSPPTASGEQFF,TGTGCCAGCTCACCACCGACCGCCTCGGGTGAGCAGTTCTTC,TRBJ2-1,few,TRBV18,.
CASSLVPTSGANVLTF,TGCGCCAGCAGCTTGGTGCCCACGTCTGGGGCCAACGTCCTGACTTTC,TRBJ2-6,few,TRBV5-1,.
CASRGQGAGYTF,TGTGCCAGCAGAGGCCAGGGGGCGGGCTACACCTTC,TRBJ1-2,.,TRBV6-5,TRBD1
CASSEGWTSGNYNEQFF,TGTGCCAGCAGTGAAGGATGGACTAGCGGGAATTACAATGAGCAGTTCTTC,TRBJ2-1,many,TRBV2,TRBD2
CASTPEQGIGEQYF,TGTGCCAGCACTCCGGAACAGGGTATCGGAGAGCAGTACTTC,TRBJ2-7,many,TRBV6-1,.
CSALDGGGSNSPLHF,TGCAGTGCTCTGGACGGCGGGGGTAGTAATTCACCCCTCCACTTT,TRBJ1-6,.,TRBV20-1,.
CASSSGGLGNTEAFF,TGTGCCAGCTCCTCAGGGGGCCTGGGGAACACTGAAGCTTTCTTT,TRBJ1-1,few,TRBV7-9,TRBD1
CASSGSGTGGHEQYF,TGTGCCAGCAGCGGCTCCGGGACAGGGGGCCACGAGCAGTACTTC,TRBJ2-7,.,TRBV5-8,TRBD1
CASSLAWGGRLNTEAFF,TGTGCCAGCAGTTTAGCCTGGGGTGGGCGATTGAACACTGAAGCTTTCTTT,TRBJ1-1,few,TRBV28,.
CSAERFYEQYF,TGCAGCGCCGAAAGGTTCTACGAGCAGTACTTC,TRBJ2-7,.,TRBV29-1,.
CSARDLGHLVLNYGYTF,TGCAGTGCTAGAGATTTGGGACACCTGGTTCTTAACTATGGCTACACCTTC,TRBJ1-2,.,TRBV20-1,.
CSVDDGAADEKLFF,TGCAGCGTTGATGATGGGGCGGCAGATGAAAAACTGTTTTTT,TRBJ1-4,few,TRBV29-1,.
CASSGRTSGIIHNEQFF,TGTGCCAGCAGTGGAAGGACTAGCGGGATTATCCACAATGAGCAGTTCTTC,TRBJ2-1,.,TRBV27,TRBD2
CASSFREKLFF,TGTGCCAGCAGTTTCAGGGAAAAACTGTTTTTT,TRBJ1-4,.,TRBV28,.